A single sample gave rise to the 19 T cell receptor beta chains below, sequenced in a study of vaccination and CD4 T cells after COVID-19. No antigens are known for them. Sequencing of the DNA from cultured CD4+ T cells was carried out with the Oncomine TCR Beta short-read assay. Via MiXCR, TCRdb re-called the PCR reads, giving one row per CDR3 protein. The table records about 22,000 distinct CDR3 sequences, 30% to 35% of them present only once. Time point: late sampling 161 to 241 days after vaccination in a few convalescent patients. This sample's treatment: 10-day PBMC culture with coronavirus spike peptide pools or control peptides (ViraFEST assay). The starting material was CD4+ T cells from blood, cultured in vitro, obtained about 7 months after SARS-CoV-2 vaccination. The origin of the receptors is a human donor who had recovered from COVID-19.

The chain recombines TRBV19 with TRBJ1-2; no clear D. The CDR3 consists of 13 residues. V gave up 5 bases and J gave up 7 bases, with 14 bases separating them. Germline V gene sequence: CDR1 LNHDA, CDR2 SQIVND (reference sequence). The CDR3 region is CASSVLTGSGYTF. The CDR3 DNA sequence: TGTGCCAGTAGTGTGCTGACCGGGAGTGGCTACACCTTC.

The J gene is TRBJ1-2, the V gene TRBV6-2 or TRBV6-3, with TRBD1 as a possible D gene (6 bases). From germline, CDR1 is MNHEY and CDR2 SVGEGT. V was shortened by 5 bases and J by 5 bases, with 18 bases between the two germline ends. The CDR3 totals 15 residues. CDR3 amino acids: CASSPAGGQRYGYTF. CDR3 DNA: TGTGCCAGCAGTCCGGCGGGGGGACAACGTTATGGCTACACCTTC.

This clonotype was detected only a few times. The chain links TRBV28 to TRBJ1-5; 10 positions match TRBD1. Germline assignment: CDR1 MDHEN and CDR2 SYDVKM. J gave up 6 bases and V 6 bases, and 2 bases lay outside the gene matches. CDR3 size: 13 residues. In DNA, the CDR3 is TGTGCCAGCAGGACAGGGGGCAGTCAGCCCCAGCATTTT. It translates to CASRTGGSQPQHF.

This chain links TRBV6-1 with TRBJ2-7; 11 bases line up with TRBD2. Germline V gene data show CDR1 as MNHNS and CDR2 as SASEGT. The V segment lost 8 bases and the J segment 4 bases; nucleotides outside the gene matches: 10. This CDR3 has 15 amino acids. The CDR3 is CASARPTSGIYEQYF. In DNA form, the CDR3 reads TGTGCCAGCGCCCGCCCGACTAGCGGGATATACGAGCAGTACTTC.

The sample holds a few counts of this clonotype. The chain has TRBV20-1 and TRBJ2-3, with a weak D call TRBD1 (6 bases). V dropped 6 bases and J dropped 3 bases, with 19 bases sitting between them. Germline values: CDR1 DFQATT, CDR2 SNEGSKA (reference sequence). The CDR3 spans 15 residues. In DNA form, the CDR3 reads TGCAGTGCCACAACGGGGACATATGGGACAGATACGCAGTATTTT. It yields the protein CSATTGTYGTDTQYF.

The chain recombines TRBV20-1 with TRBJ2-1, with TRBD1 as a possible D gene (5 bases). V was clipped by 1 base and J by 8 bases, with 21 bases between them. The CDR3 extends over 16 amino acids. Looked up from germline, CDR1 is DFQATT and CDR2 is SNEGSKA (reference sequence). The CDR3 is CSARGLTLGQYDEQFF. CDR3 DNA: TGCAGTGCTAGAGGCCTCACCTTGGGGCAGTATGATGAGCAGTTCTTC.

This clonotype appeared a few times. CDR3 DNA sequence: TGTGCCAGCAGTTACTCGCAGGGCACTGAAGCTTTCTTT. Translation: CASSYSQGTEAFF. The chain joins TRBV6-5 to TRBJ1-1; TRBD1 might be the D (5 bases). Trimming removed 0 bases at V and 4 bases at J, with 6 bases between. In germline, CDR1 is MNHEY, CDR2 SVGAGI. The length of the CDR3 is 13 residues.

The rearrangement uses TRBV6-4 and TRBJ2-6; perhaps TRBD1 as D (5 bases). CDR3 length: 16 residues. Trimming removed 5 bases at V and 0 bases at J, with 11 bases between. In germline, CDR1 is MRHNA, CDR2 SNTAGT. The CDR3 here is CASSQGRTSGANVLTF. The CDR3 DNA is TGTGCCAGCAGTCAGGGCAGGACCTCTGGGGCCAACGTCCTGACTTTC.

This clonotype was found a few times. This sequence joins TRBV7-6 and TRBJ1-6; tentatively, D is TRBD1 (6 bases). CDR3 length equals 15 residues. Trimming stripped 5 bases from V and 7 bases from J, with 15 bases between. Germline CDR1 SGHVS, CDR2 FNYEAQ. The CDR3 reads CASSARPGGNSPLHF. CDR3 coding DNA: TGTGCCAGCAGCGCCCGCCCGGGGGGCAATTCACCCCTCCACTTT.

The chain uses TRBV7-3 and TRBJ1-1, with D perhaps matching TRBD1 (5 bases). Trimming stripped 5 bases from V and 3 bases from J, with 10 bases between. The CDR3 has 13 amino acids. CDR1 is SGHTA and CDR2 is FQGTGA in the germline V gene. The CDR3 DNA reads as TGTGCCAGCAGCGCATCCAGGGACACTGAAGCTTTCTTT. Its translation: CASSASRDTEAFF. Based on the CDR3 plus reference TRBV7-3 and TRBJ1-1, the full variable domain is GAGVSQTPSNKVTEKGKYVELRCDPISGHTALYWYRQSLGQGPEFLIYFQGTGAADDSGLPNDRFFAVRPEGSVSTLKIQRTERGDSAVYLCASSASRDTEAFFGQGTRLTVV.

This rearrangement joins TRBV18 to TRBJ1-2; D is uncertain. The length of the CDR3 is 16 residues. Germline CDR1 and CDR2: KGHSH and LQKENI. Trimming took 2 bases from V and 6 from J, leaving 19 bases between them. The CDR3 DNA is TGTGCCAGCTCACCAAGTGAAGGGCAGCGGGCGAATGGCTACACCTTC. Residues: CASSPSEGQRANGYTF.

This clonotype appeared a few times. The chain combines TRBV28 with TRBJ1-6, with D possibly matching TRBD1 (5 bases). This CDR3 is 14 amino acids long. Per germline, CDR1 MDHEN and CDR2 SYDVKM. Trimming took 8 bases from V and 8 from J, leaving 16 bases between them. CDR3 in DNA: TGTGCCAGCCGATCGTGGCAGGGATATTCACCCCTCCACTTT. Residues: CASRSWQGYSPLHF.

The table lists this clonotype with a few counts. The CDR3 is CANSHRGEQYF. In DNA form, the CDR3 reads TGTGCCAACAGCCACAGGGGCGAGCAGTACTTC. The V and J genes are TRBV27 and TRBJ2-7; the match to TRBD1 covers 7 bases. J lost 6 bases, V lost 10 bases, and 6 bases had no gene match. Germline V gene lookup returns CDR1 MNHEY and CDR2 SMNVEV (reference sequence). There are 11 residues in the CDR3.

The rearrangement joins TRBV20-1 to TRBJ2-3, with a weak D call TRBD2 (6 bases). Germline lookup yields CDR1 DFQATT and CDR2 SNEGSKA (reference sequence). V was pared by 5 bases and J by 3 bases, with 15 bases between. This CDR3 comprises 14 residues. The CDR3 sequence is CSAGVTGVTDTQYF. The CDR3 DNA sequence: TGCAGTGCTGGCGTCACGGGAGTTACAGATACGCAGTATTTT.

The genes are TRBV5-4 and TRBJ2-5; the D gene is possibly TRBD1 (6 bases). Germline V gene lookup returns CDR1 SGHNT and CDR2 YYREEE (reference sequence). With 1 base removed from V and 2 bases from J, the gap between germline ends came to 9 bases. The CDR3 runs 14 residues. The CDR3 DNA follows: TGTGCCAGCAGCTTGACAGGGAGACAAGAGACCCAGTACTTC. Protein sequence: CASSLTGRQETQYF.

The chain has TRBV20-1 and TRBJ2-5, with D maybe TRBD2 (5 bases). V was trimmed by 6 bases and J by 3 bases, leaving 8 bases between them. The V gene's germline CDR1 is DFQATT and CDR2 SNEGSKA (reference sequence). This CDR3 comprises 11 residues. The CDR3 bases are TGCAGTGCACGAGGGAAAGAGACCCAGTACTTC. This gives the protein CSARGKETQYF.

This clonotype came up a few times. The CDR3 sequence is CASSAPGQGNYGYTF. CDR3 bases: TGTGCCAGCAGTGCGCCGGGACAGGGGAACTATGGCTACACCTTC. This chain joins TRBV28 and TRBJ1-2; 10 nucleotides match TRBD1. The CDR3 extends over 15 amino acids. Trimming took 5 bases from V and 2 from J; bases not matched to a gene: 5. Germline values: CDR1 MDHEN, CDR2 SYDVKM.

A few counts support this clonotype. The chain employs TRBV15 and TRBJ1-1; 7 positions match TRBD1. Trimming at V came to 0 bases and at J to 7 bases, leaving 8 bases not matched to a gene. Germline-derived CDR1 and CDR2 are LNHNV and YYDKDF (reference sequence). The length of the CDR3 is 15 residues. As DNA, the CDR3 is TGTGCCACCAGCAGAGATCGGGACAGCCCTCTTGAAGCTTTCTTT. Protein product: CATSRDRDSPLEAFF.

This clonotype was observed a handful of times. The chain uses TRBV7-8 and TRBJ1-5; 7 positions agree with TRBD1. The CDR3 consists of 17 residues. V shed 5 bases and J 0 bases; nucleotides not matched to a gene: 10. Germline CDR1 and CDR2: SGHVS and FQNEAQ. CDR3 DNA: TGTGCCAGCAGCACCAAAAGGACAGGCGTTAGCAATCAGCCCCAGCATTTT. Amino acids: CASSTKRTGVSNQPQHF. The full variable domain, its missing parts supplied by reference TRBV7-8 and TRBJ1-5, is GAGVSQSPRYKVAKRGQDVALRCDPISGHVSLFWYQQALGQGPEFLTYFQNEAQLDKSGLPSDRFFAERPEGSVSTLKIQRTQQEDSAVYLCASSTKRTGVSNQPQHFGDGTRLSIL.